The clone carrying this T cell receptor (beta chain) was seen a handful of times. Its antigen is still unknown. Since no conserved phenylalanine or tryptophan closes the CDR3, a read error is the likely cause. It is unclear where the CDR3 begins or ends on the DNA, so no DNA is shown, and the CDR3 is as TCRdb lists it. This sample is drawn from a study of tumor-infiltrating lymphocytes in primary liver carcinoma. Across the whole study: These were node-negative, non-metastatic T1-T3 tumors of roughly 4 to 10 cm. Samples returned roughly 3.65 to 7.5 million productive TCRbeta reads, a yield that was similar across tissue types.

Study observations and caveats: Only about 7.5-24% of top clones appeared in all five tumor regions.

A primer matching the constant region was used to make TCR beta cDNA from around 460 ng of total RNA. TCR beta libraries came from three nested multiplex PCR rounds using slightly modified ARM-PCR. TCRdb called the multiplex PCR reads again in MiXCR, with one record for every CDR3 protein. The sample lists 110,000 or so distinct CDR3 sequences; around 80% were seen once. Co-extraction of both nucleic acids (RNA and DNA) used roughly 18-34 mg of unsorted bulk tissue. At sampling, these chronic HBV carriers had received no treatment. This TCR came from a man aged 40-49 years with primary liver carcinoma and hepatitis B virus infection. The specimen sequenced was liver tumor tissue from sampling region 3. Indicated subset: tumor region T3, left-lateral pole.

Here the CDR3 reads CASSQDSGLGGYTL. This sequence joins TRBV4-3 and TRBJ1-2. In germline, CDR1 is LGHNA, CDR2 YSLEER. The CDR3 has 14 amino acids, counting both end residues.